Below are 32 T cell receptor beta chains sequenced from a single sample in a study of molecular identifiers for immune sequencing clone quantification. MiXCR, applied by TCRdb to the PCR reads, yields one record per CDR3 protein. The table lists around 300,000 distinct CDR3 sequences, about 22% of them singletons. The sample taken for sequencing was naive CD8+ T cells from blood, with Jurkat cell RNA spiked in. Subset denoted: FACS-sorted CD8+CD4-CCR7+CD45RA+ naive T cells. The receptors derive from a human donor in good health. Some libraries in this study had Jurkat cell RNA spiked in.

In nucleotides, the CDR3 is TGTGCCAGCAGTTATGACAGGGGTCACGAGCAGTACTTC. It encodes CASSYDRGHEQYF. The gene calls are TRBV6-2 or TRBV6-3 and TRBJ2-7; TRBD1 agrees at 8 bases. The CDR3 covers 13 residues. V lost 3 bases, J lost 5 bases, and 3 bases stayed unmatched. In germline, CDR1 is MNHEY, CDR2 SVGEGT.

The chain joins TRBV20-1 to TRBJ2-7; TRBD2 matches at 7 bases. Trimming at V came to 4 bases and at J to 0 bases, leaving 9 bases not matched to a gene. CDR1 and CDR2 from the germline V gene are DFQATT and SNEGSKA (reference sequence). The CDR3 covers 15 residues. CDR3 DNA sequence: TGCAGTGCTACCCGTCCGGGACTACCCTCCTACGAGCAGTACTTC. Residues: CSATRPGLPSYEQYF.

In regard to this clonotype: With a much larger clone just one base away, this may be a read error. The rearrangement links TRBV6-5 to TRBJ1-1; D unclear. The length of the CDR3 is 16 residues. The germline V gene encodes CDR1 MNHEY and CDR2 SVGAGI. The CDR3 region is CASSYGLWRQNTGAFF. DNA of the CDR3: TGTGCCAGCAGTTACGGCCTTTGGCGGCAGAACACTGGAGCTTTCTTT.

On this clonotype: At one end, the junction sequence differs from germline, possibly due to a read error. The V gene is TRBV28, the J gene TRBJ2-7; TRBD1 agrees at 11 bases. Germline V gene data show CDR1 as MDHEN and CDR2 as SYDVKM. There are 17 residues in the CDR3. CDR3 coding DNA: TGTGCCAGCAGTCCTTACCTGGGGACAGGGGGTCCCTACGAGCAGCACTTC. Translated, it gives CASSPYLGTGGPYEQHF.

V usage is TRBV7-9 and J usage is TRBJ2-7; possibly TRBD2 for D (6 bases). Looked up from germline, CDR1 is SEHNR and CDR2 is FQNEAQ (reference sequence). The ends were cut back, 5 bases at V and 7 bases at J, with 15 bases in the middle. The CDR3 runs 13 residues. CDR3 coding DNA: TGTGCCAGCAGCCCGCCAGCGGCGGGGGAGCAGTACGTC. Protein product: CASSPPAAGEQYV.

The CDR3 is CASSYGGQPNSNQPQHF. In DNA form, the CDR3 reads TGTGCCAGCAGTTACGGTGGACAGCCAAATAGCAATCAGCCCCAGCATTTT. The J gene is TRBJ1-5, the V gene TRBV6-2 or TRBV6-3; TRBD1 might be the D (6 bases). Germline CDR1 MNHEY, CDR2 SVGEGT. Trimming took 2 bases from V and 0 from J, leaving 14 bases between them. CDR3 size: 17 residues.

The chain is built from TRBV7-9 and TRBJ2-1, with no clear D. The V end was cut by 0 bases, the J end by 5 bases, with 17 bases between. The germline gives CDR1 SEHNR, CDR2 FQNEAQ (reference sequence). The CDR3 extends over 17 amino acids. CDR3 in DNA: TGTGCCAGCAGCTTAGCGGATCCAGGCCTGGCCCACAATGAGCAGTTCTTC. Translated, it gives CASSLADPGLAHNEQFF. Complete variable domain (other parts from reference TRBV7-9 and TRBJ2-1): DTGVSQNPRHKITKRGQNVTFRCDPISEHNRLYWYRQTLGQGPEFLTYFQNEAQLEKSRLLSDRFSAERPKGSFSTLEIQRTEQGDSAMYLCASSLADPGLAHNEQFFGPGTRLTVL.

Notes on this clonotype: This may be a read error: a much more frequent sequence differs by one nucleotide. V gene TRBV6-5 combines with J gene TRBJ1-1; 7 nucleotides match TRBD1. The length of the CDR3 is 15 residues. CDR1 is MNHEY, CDR2 SVGAGI, per germline. The CDR3 spells CASRYSGQSNTEAFF. Written as DNA, the CDR3 is TGTGCCAGCAGATACTCGGGACAGTCGAACACTGAAGCTTTCTTT.

V and J are TRBV12-5 and TRBJ1-6, with D unresolved. The V and J ends lost 0 bases and 2 bases respectively, with 8 bases between them. This CDR3 has 16 amino acids. Germline loops: CDR1 LGHNT, CDR2 FRNRAP. This CDR3 is CASGLVGEAYNSPLHF. CDR3 nucleotide sequence: TGTGCTAGTGGTTTGGTAGGCGAGGCCTATAATTCACCCCTCCACTTT.

The sample holds a few counts of this clonotype. V gene TRBV7-8 combines with J gene TRBJ2-7, with unresolved D. There are 15 residues in the CDR3. V was shortened by 2 bases and J by 0 bases, with 11 bases between the two germline ends. The germline V gene encodes CDR1 SGHVS and CDR2 FQNEAQ. The CDR3 here is CASSLSRQASYEQYF. DNA for the CDR3: TGTGCCAGCAGCTTAAGTCGGCAGGCCTCCTACGAGCAGTACTTC.

The rearrangement uses TRBV25-1 and TRBJ2-7; TRBD1 is a possible D gene (5 bases). The germline gives CDR1 MGHDK, CDR2 SYGVNS. The CDR3 sequence is 15 residues long. V was clipped by 6 bases and J by 0 bases, with 15 bases between them. CDR3 DNA sequence: TGTGCCAGCAGAGATGACAGATCGAGCTCCTACGAGCAGTACTTC. Amino acids: CASRDDRSSSYEQYF.

This sequence joins TRBV27 and TRBJ2-7; D might be TRBD2 (5 bases). The CDR3 totals 14 residues. CDR1 is MNHEY, CDR2 SMNVEV, per germline (reference sequence). Deletions cut 7 bases from V and 5 bases from J, with 18 bases between. CDR3 nucleotides: TGTGCCAGCACCGAAGGAGGACCGAGCCACGAGCAGTACTTC. It specifies CASTEGGPSHEQYF.

This clonotype was seen ten or more times. The J gene is TRBJ2-5, the V gene TRBV7-9; the D is unclear. The CDR3 covers 12 residues. From germline, CDR1 is SEHNR and CDR2 FQNEAQ (reference sequence). V lost 7 bases, J lost 3 bases, and 9 bases lay in between. The CDR3 region is CASKDGKETQYF. The CDR3 DNA sequence: TGTGCCAGCAAGGACGGAAAAGAGACCCAGTACTTC.

As regards this clonotype: A much larger clone sits a single nucleotide away, making a read error possible. The CDR3 does not close with the conserved phenylalanine or tryptophan, likely indicating a read error. The CDR3 nucleotides are TGTGCCAGCAGCTTGGGTACAGGGGGTGGCACTGAAGCTTTCCTT. Its protein is CASSLGTGGGTEAFL. The gene calls are TRBV7-8 and TRBJ1-1, with 8 bases matching TRBD1. The trim removed 3 bases at V and 4 bases at J, leaving 7 bases unmatched. The germline gives CDR1 SGHVS, CDR2 FQNEAQ. The CDR3 consists of 15 residues.

This clonotype was detected a few times. This chain connects TRBV4-1 to TRBJ2-6; D unresolved. V was trimmed by 1 base and J by 4 bases, leaving 8 bases between them. CDR3 size: 15 residues. Germline V gene data show CDR1 as MGHRA and CDR2 as YSYEKL. This CDR3 is CASSQVVLGANVLTF. The CDR3 DNA sequence: TGCGCCAGCAGCCAAGTGGTCCTAGGGGCCAACGTCCTGACTTTC.

This clonotype has ten or more counts. This chain connects TRBV4-1 to TRBJ1-2, with 8 bases identical to TRBD1. The CDR3 consists of 16 residues. Looked up from germline, CDR1 is MGHRA and CDR2 is YSYEKL. V gave up 0 bases and J gave up 5 bases; unmatched junction bases: 8. CDR3 loop: CASSQDLRGLWYGYTF. The CDR3 DNA is TGCGCCAGCAGCCAAGATCTCAGGGGGCTTTGGTATGGCTACACCTTC.

The table lists this clonotype with many counts. The chain recombines TRBV13 with TRBJ1-1; tentative D call: TRBD1 (6 bases). This CDR3 is built from 14 residues. Per the germline V gene, CDR1 is PRHDT and CDR2 is FYEKMQ (reference sequence). Trimming took 3 bases from V and 4 from J, leaving 12 bases between them. CDR3 sequence: CASSLFGGGTEAFF. CDR3 DNA: TGTGCCAGCAGCTTGTTCGGAGGGGGCACTGAAGCTTTCTTT. Full variable domain (missing parts from reference TRBV13 and TRBJ1-1): AAGVIQSPRHLIKEKRETATLKCYPIPRHDTVYWYQQGPGQDPQFLISFYEKMQSDKGSIPDRFSAQQFSDYHSELNMSSLELGDSALYFCASSLFGGGTEAFFGQGTRLTVV.

This clonotype was picked up many times. V usage is TRBV16 and J usage is TRBJ2-5; 11 nucleotides align to TRBD1. The length of the CDR3 is 16 residues. V shed 1 base, J shed 5 bases, and the junction held 6 bases outside the gene matches. CDR1 and CDR2 (germline): KGHSY, FQNENV. In DNA, the CDR3 is TGTGCCAGCAGCCAATTTCGGACAGGGGGCTTTGAGACCCAGTACTTC. This sequence encodes CASSQFRTGGFETQYF.

There are a few counts of this clonotype. This chain connects TRBV6-1 to TRBJ2-7; D gene ambiguous. V was cut by 2 bases and J by 3 bases, with 8 bases left in between. The germline CDR1 and CDR2 sequences are MNHNS and SASEGT. CDR3 length: 13 residues. CDR3 bases: TGTGCCAGCAGTGAATTTGCCTTCTACGAGCAGTACTTC. Translating it yields CASSEFAFYEQYF.

As for this clonotype: The junction shows a germline mismatch at one end, possibly a read error. The rearrangement joins TRBV7-6 to TRBJ2-3; no reliable D call. Per germline, CDR1 SGHVS and CDR2 FNYEAQ. CDR3 length: 14 amino acids. CDR3: CDSSLDFAMDTQYF. CDR3 coding DNA: TGTGACAGCAGCTTAGATTTCGCCATGGATACGCAGTATTTT.

Comments on this clonotype: A much bigger clone sits one base away, suggesting this may be a read error. The CDR3 region is CASSLVMNTEALF. The CDR3 DNA follows: TGTGCCAGCAGCTTAGTTATGAACACTGAAGCTCTCTTT. V usage is TRBV7-2 and J usage is TRBJ1-1, with D uncertain. The length of the CDR3 is 13 residues. Germline-derived CDR1 and CDR2 are SGHTA and FQGNSA.

This chain uses TRBV27 with TRBJ1-5; D not certain. V shed 6 bases and J shed 7 bases, with 7 bases lying between them. This CDR3 contains 11 residues. From germline, CDR1 is MNHEY and CDR2 SMNVEV (reference sequence). The CDR3 coding sequence is TGTGCCAGCAGCCCGGCACAGCCCCAGCATTTT. The encoded protein is CASSPAQPQHF.

Worth noting for this clonotype: A clone one base away is much larger, so this may be a read error. The chain couples TRBV13 to TRBJ1-5; D is uncertain. This CDR3 has 14 residues. From germline, CDR1 is PRHDT and CDR2 FYEKMQ (reference sequence). The ends were cut back, 0 bases at V and 7 bases at J, with 10 bases in the middle. The CDR3 loop reads CASSLGLREQPQHF. The CDR3 nucleotides are TGTGCCAGCAGCTTAGGCCTTCGAGAGCAGCCCCAGCATTTT.

A remark on this clonotype: Just one base apart from a much larger clone, this may be a read error. The rearrangement uses TRBV6-1 and TRBJ2-3, with TRBD2 as a possible D gene (5 bases). CDR3 size: 15 residues. Trimming cost V 0 bases and J 2 bases, with 9 bases left between them. The germline gives CDR1 MNHNS, CDR2 SASEGT. The CDR3 DNA reads as TGTGCCAGCAGTGAAGCCGGGATCCCCACAGATACGCAGTATTTT. Translating it yields CASSEAGIPTDTQYF.

The chain employs TRBV4-3 and TRBJ1-5, with D possibly TRBD1 on 5 matching bases. The CDR3 is 17 amino acids. Trimming removed 4 bases from V and 0 bases from J, with 16 bases in between. Germline assignment: CDR1 LGHNA and CDR2 YSLEER. The CDR3 DNA sequence: TGCGCCAGCAGCCTTCTCTCAAGAGGGGATAGCAATCAGCCCCAGCATTTT. Amino acids: CASSLLSRGDSNQPQHF.

This clonotype was seen ten or more times. V is TRBV7-8 and J is TRBJ2-3, with D perhaps TRBD2 (5 bases). The germline V gene has CDR1 SGHVS and CDR2 FQNEAQ. The CDR3 covers 15 residues. The germline V and J ends were trimmed by 1 base and 3 bases, with 11 bases remaining between them. CDR3 sequence reads: CASSLVEEETDTQYF. CDR3 DNA sequence: TGTGCCAGCAGCTTAGTGGAGGAGGAGACAGATACGCAGTATTTT.

For this clonotype: With a much larger clone just one base away, this may be a read error. In DNA form, the CDR3 reads TGTGCCGGCAGTGACCAGGGACCCACAGATACGCAGTATTTT. This encodes CAGSDQGPTDTQYF. The V gene is TRBV2, the J gene TRBJ2-3; either TRBD1 or TRBD2 may supply D (5 bases each). Germline loops: CDR1 SNHLY, CDR2 FYNNEI. The CDR3 covers 14 residues. Based on the CDR3 plus reference TRBV2 and TRBJ2-3, the full variable domain is EPEVTQTPSHQVTQMGQEVILRCVPISNHLYFYWYRQILGQKVEFLVSFYNNEISEKSEIFDDQFSVERPDGSNFTLKIRSTKLEDSAMYFCAGSDQGPTDTQYFGPGTRLTVL.

In this sample, this clonotype turned up a few times. The chain recombines TRBV28 with TRBJ2-7; 7 bases are a match to TRBD2. The V gene end was trimmed by 2 bases and the J gene end by 3 bases; junction bases not matched to a gene: 4. CDR1 MDHEN and CDR2 SYDVKM come from the germline V gene. The CDR3 extends over 14 amino acids. CDR3 protein: CASSLSSGYYEQYF. CDR3 coding DNA: TGTGCCAGCAGTTTAAGTAGCGGGTACTACGAGCAGTACTTC. The variable domain in full, with the rest retrieved from reference TRBV28 and TRBJ2-7, is DVKVTQSSRYLVKRTGEKVFLECVQDMDHENMFWYRQDPGLGLRLIYFSYDVKMKEKGDIPEGYSVSREKKERFSLILESASTNQTSMYLCASSLSSGYYEQYFGPGTRLTVT.

The V call is TRBV20-1, the J call TRBJ2-2; no reliable D call. Germline values: CDR1 DFQATT, CDR2 SNEGSKA (reference sequence). The length of the CDR3 is 17 residues. V was pared by 2 bases and J by 6 bases, with 22 bases between. The CDR3 DNA reads TGCAGTGCTAGACCCCCCCAGGTCTGGGTTGACGCCGGGGAGCTGTTTTTT. Translation: CSARPPQVWVDAGELFF.

The chain employs TRBV15 and TRBJ2-4; D not certain. V was trimmed by 0 bases and J by 7 bases, leaving 13 bases between them. CDR1 LNHNV and CDR2 YYDKDF come from the germline V gene (reference sequence). CDR3 size: 15 residues. The CDR3 sequence: CATSRDRGSGNIQYF. CDR3 bases: TGTGCCACCAGCAGAGATCGTGGTTCCGGGAACATTCAGTACTTC.

The rearrangement uses TRBV6-1 and TRBJ2-3; TRBD1 aligns across 10 bases. V lost 2 bases, J lost 5 bases, and 7 bases stayed unmatched. Germline loops: CDR1 MNHNS, CDR2 SASEGT. The CDR3 has 16 amino acids. The CDR3 coding sequence is TGTGCCAGCAGTGAATTGACAGGGGGCGTGGTAGATACGCAGTATTTT. Residues: CASSELTGGVVDTQYF.

The rearrangement joins TRBV5-4 to TRBJ2-2; either TRBD1 or TRBD2 may fit D (6 bases each). Trimming left V 4 bases short and J 7 bases short, with 17 bases between. The length of the CDR3 is 15 residues. Germline lookup yields CDR1 SGHNT and CDR2 YYREEE (reference sequence). The CDR3 protein is CASSVDGGPGGELFF. The CDR3 DNA is TGTGCCAGCAGCGTTGATGGGGGGCCGGGCGGGGAGCTGTTTTTT.